The 6 T cell receptor beta chains below all came from one sample that was sequenced in a study of OX40 agonist ivuxolimab in advanced cancers. The repertoire was sequenced with immunoSEQ multiplex PCR; TCRdb's copy has only in-frame clones and lacks some. The sample shows 60,000 or so clones, about 86% of them seen only once. This specimen consisted of CD4+ or CD8+ T cells sorted from blood, obtained in a trial of the OX40 agonist ivuxolimab. All receptors derive from an adult with an advanced solid tumor such as melanoma, head and neck, liver or kidney cancer.

The chain joins TRBV7-2 to TRBJ2-5; D is unresolved. The V end was cut by 1 base, the J end by 1 base, with 7 bases between. The CDR3 contains 14 residues. From germline, CDR1 is SGHTA and CDR2 FQGNSA. This CDR3 is CASSLGGSQETQYF. CDR3 coding DNA: TGTGCCAGCAGCTTAGGCGGCAGCCAAGAGACCCAGTACTTC.

The V and J genes are TRBV6-5 and TRBJ1-6; D call uncertain. The V and J ends lost 7 bases and 6 bases respectively, with 13 bases between them. Per germline, CDR1 MNHEY and CDR2 SVGAGI. CDR3 length: 14 amino acids. In DNA form, the CDR3 reads TGTGCCAGCAATAAGGACGCAAGTAATTCACCCCTCCACTTT. Translation: CASNKDASNSPLHF.

V is TRBV5-1 and J is TRBJ2-5; D possibly uses TRBD1 or TRBD2 (5 bases each). Trimming left V 5 bases short and J 1 base short, with 9 bases between. The CDR3 spans 13 residues. Germline CDR1 reads SGHRS; CDR2 reads YFSETQ. Here the CDR3 reads CASSTGAQETQYF. The CDR3 DNA reads TGCGCCAGCAGTACCGGGGCCCAAGAGACCCAGTACTTC.

The DNA of the CDR3 is TGTGCCTGGACGCGGAGCGGGGTGGGCACAGATACGCAGTATTTT. Its protein is CAWTRSGVGTDTQYF. The chain is built from TRBV30 and TRBJ2-3, with 7 bases matching TRBD2. This CDR3 contains 15 residues. Germline assignment: CDR1 GTSNPN and CDR2 SVGIG (reference sequence). The J segment lost 1 base and the V segment lost 4 bases, leaving 8 bases of the junction unmatched.

This chain's CDR3 is CASSLALTDYGYTF. Here the CDR3 DNA reads TGCGCCAGCAGCTTGGCGCTGACAGACTATGGCTACACCTTC. The chain couples TRBV5-1 to TRBJ1-2; possible D gene TRBD1, 5 bases. Germline CDR1 SGHRS, CDR2 YFSETQ. This CDR3 comprises 14 residues. V lost 0 bases to trimming and J lost 3 bases, with 9 bases between them.

The count of this clone is one. J is TRBJ1-6 and V is TRBV7-4, with TRBD1 as a possible D gene (5 bases). This CDR3 has 17 amino acids. Trimming removed 4 bases at V and 14 bases at J, with 27 bases between. CDR1 and CDR2 from the germline V gene are SGHVT and SQSDAQ. CDR3 in DNA: TGTGCCAGCAGCTCAAACCTCGGCGGCCGGGGGGGAGATTCCCTCCACTTT. Translating gives CASSSNLGGRGGDSLHF. The full variable domain, in which reference TRBV7-4 and TRBJ1-6 provide the parts outside the CDR3, is GAGVSQSPRYKVAKRGRDVALRCDSISGHVTLYWYRQTLGQGSEVLTYSQSDAQRDKSGRPSGRFSAERPERSVSTLKIQRTEQGDSAVYLCASSSNLGGRGGDSLHFGNGTRLTVT.